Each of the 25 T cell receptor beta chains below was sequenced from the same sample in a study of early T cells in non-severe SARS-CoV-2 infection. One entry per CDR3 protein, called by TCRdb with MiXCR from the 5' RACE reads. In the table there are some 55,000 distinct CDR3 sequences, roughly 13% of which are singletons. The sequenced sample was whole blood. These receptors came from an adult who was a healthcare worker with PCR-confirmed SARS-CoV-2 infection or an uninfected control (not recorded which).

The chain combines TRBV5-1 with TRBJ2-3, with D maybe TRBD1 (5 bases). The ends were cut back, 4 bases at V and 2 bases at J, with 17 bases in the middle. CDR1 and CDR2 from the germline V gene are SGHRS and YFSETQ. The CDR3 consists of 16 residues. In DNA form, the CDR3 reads TGCGCCAGCAGCGGGGCCTTAGGGATGAACACAGATACGCAGTATTTT. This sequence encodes CASSGALGMNTDTQYF. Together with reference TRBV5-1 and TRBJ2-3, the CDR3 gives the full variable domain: KAGVTQTPRYLIKTRGQQVTLSCSPISGHRSVSWYQQTPGQGLQFLFEYFSETQRNKGNFPGRFSGRQFSNSRSEMNVSTLELGDSALYLCASSGALGMNTDTQYFGPGTRLTVL.

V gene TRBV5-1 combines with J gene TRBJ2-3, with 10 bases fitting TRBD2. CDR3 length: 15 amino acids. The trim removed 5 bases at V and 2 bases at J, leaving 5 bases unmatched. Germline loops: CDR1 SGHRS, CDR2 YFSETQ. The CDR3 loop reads CASRIGTSATDTQYF. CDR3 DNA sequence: TGCGCCAGCAGGATCGGGACTAGCGCCACAGATACGCAGTATTTT.

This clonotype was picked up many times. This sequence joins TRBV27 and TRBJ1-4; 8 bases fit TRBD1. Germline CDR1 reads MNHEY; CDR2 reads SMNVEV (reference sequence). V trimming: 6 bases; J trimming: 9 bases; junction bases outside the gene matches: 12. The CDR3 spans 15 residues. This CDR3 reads CASSSDRGWRKKLFF. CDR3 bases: TGTGCCAGCAGCTCTGACAGGGGCTGGAGGAAAAAACTGTTTTTT. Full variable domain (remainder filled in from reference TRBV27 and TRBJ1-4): EAQVTQNPRYLITVTGKKLTVTCSQNMNHEYMSWYRQDPGLGLRQIYYSMNVEVTDKGDVPEGYKVSRKEKRNFPLILESPSPNQTSLYFCASSSDRGWRKKLFFGSGTQLSVL.

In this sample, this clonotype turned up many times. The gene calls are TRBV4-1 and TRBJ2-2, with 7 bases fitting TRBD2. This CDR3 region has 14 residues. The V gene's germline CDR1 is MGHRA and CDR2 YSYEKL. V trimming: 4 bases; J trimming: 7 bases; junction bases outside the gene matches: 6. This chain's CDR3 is CASSLSGDGGELFF. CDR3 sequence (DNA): TGCGCCAGCAGCCTGAGCGGGGACGGCGGGGAGCTGTTTTTT.

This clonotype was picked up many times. CDR3 DNA: TGTGCCAGCAGCTTATTGGCGGGAGGGACAGCAGATACGCAGTATTTT. This encodes CASSLLAGGTADTQYF. This chain joins TRBV11-2 and TRBJ2-3; 9 nucleotides align to TRBD2. With V trimmed by 2 bases and J by 4 bases, 7 bases remained unmatched. The CDR3 contains 16 residues. Germline V gene sequence: CDR1 SGHAT, CDR2 FQNNGV.

The CDR3 is CSASLRRGGTGELFF. The CDR3 region has the DNA TGCAGTGCTAGTCTTCGGCGGGGGGGCACCGGGGAGCTGTTTTTT. The rearrangement uses TRBV20-1 and TRBJ2-2, with 9 positions matching TRBD2. CDR3 length equals 15 residues. The V segment lost 3 bases and the J segment 4 bases; nucleotides outside the gene matches: 6. The germline CDR1 and CDR2 sequences are DFQATT and SNEGSKA (reference sequence).

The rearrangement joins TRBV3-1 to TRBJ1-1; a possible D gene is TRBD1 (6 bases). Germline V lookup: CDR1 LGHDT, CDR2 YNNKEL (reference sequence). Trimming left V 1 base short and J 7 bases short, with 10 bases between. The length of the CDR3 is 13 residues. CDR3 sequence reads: CASSQGQANEAFF. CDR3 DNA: TGTGCCAGCAGCCAAGGACAGGCGAATGAAGCTTTCTTT.

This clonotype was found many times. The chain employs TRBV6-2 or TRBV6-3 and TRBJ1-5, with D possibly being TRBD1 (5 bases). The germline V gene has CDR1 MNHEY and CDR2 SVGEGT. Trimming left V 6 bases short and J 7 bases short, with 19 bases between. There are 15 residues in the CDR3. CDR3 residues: CASSAPGTSRQPQHF. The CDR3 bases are TGTGCCAGCAGCGCCCCCGGGACCAGTCGGCAGCCCCAGCATTTT.

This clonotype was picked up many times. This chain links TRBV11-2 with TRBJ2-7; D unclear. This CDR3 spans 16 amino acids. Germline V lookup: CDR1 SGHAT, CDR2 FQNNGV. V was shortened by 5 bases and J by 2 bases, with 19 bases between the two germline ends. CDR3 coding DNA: TGTGCCAGCAGCCCCACTCCTAGGTGGAATACCTACGAGCAGTACTTC. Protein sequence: CASSPTPRWNTYEQYF.

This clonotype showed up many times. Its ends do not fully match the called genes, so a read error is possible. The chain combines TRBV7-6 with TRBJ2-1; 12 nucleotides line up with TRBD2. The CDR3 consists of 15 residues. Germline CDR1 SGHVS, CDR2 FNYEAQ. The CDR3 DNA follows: TGTGCCAGCAGCCTAGCGGGAGGGCCTTCCAATGAGCAGTTCTTC. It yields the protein CASSLAGGPSNEQFF.

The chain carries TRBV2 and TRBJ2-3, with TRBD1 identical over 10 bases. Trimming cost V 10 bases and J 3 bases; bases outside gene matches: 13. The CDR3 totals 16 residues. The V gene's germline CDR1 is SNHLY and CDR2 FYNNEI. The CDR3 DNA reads TGTGCCATCACGGGACAGGGGACGTTAGTTACAGATACGCAGTATTTT. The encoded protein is CAITGQGTLVTDTQYF.

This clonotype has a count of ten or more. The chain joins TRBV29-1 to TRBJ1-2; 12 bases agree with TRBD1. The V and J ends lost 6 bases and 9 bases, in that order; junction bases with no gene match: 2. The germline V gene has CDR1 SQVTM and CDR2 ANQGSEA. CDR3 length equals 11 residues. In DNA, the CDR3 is TGCAGCGTGGGACAGGGGGCCAGCTACACCTTC. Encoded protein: CSVGQGASYTF.

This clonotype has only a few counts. The DNA of the CDR3 is TGTGCCAGCTGCGAGACTACCAACACCGGGGAGCTGTTTTTT. Protein sequence: CASCETTNTGELFF. J is TRBJ2-2 and V is TRBV7-9; TRBD2 is a possible D gene (5 bases). Germline CDR1 and CDR2: SEHNR and FQNEAQ (reference sequence). The CDR3 loop spans 14 amino acids. V shed 8 bases and J shed 2 bases, with 12 bases lying between them.

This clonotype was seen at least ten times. CDR3 protein: CASSPRSGPMNTEAFF. The CDR3 coding sequence is TGTGCCAGCTCACCACGATCGGGACCAATGAACACTGAAGCTTTCTTT. The V gene is TRBV18, the J gene TRBJ1-1, with D possibly matching TRBD1 (5 bases). Looked up from germline, CDR1 is KGHSH and CDR2 is LQKENI. V was clipped by 1 base and J by 0 bases, with 12 bases between them. This CDR3 has 16 amino acids.

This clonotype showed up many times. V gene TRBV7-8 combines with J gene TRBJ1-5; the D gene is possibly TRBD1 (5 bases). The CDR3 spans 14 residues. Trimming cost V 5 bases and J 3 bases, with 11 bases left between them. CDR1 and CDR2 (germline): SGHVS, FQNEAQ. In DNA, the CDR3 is TGTGCCAGCAGCGCCGGGGGACTCAATCAGCCCCAGCATTTT. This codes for CASSAGGLNQPQHF.

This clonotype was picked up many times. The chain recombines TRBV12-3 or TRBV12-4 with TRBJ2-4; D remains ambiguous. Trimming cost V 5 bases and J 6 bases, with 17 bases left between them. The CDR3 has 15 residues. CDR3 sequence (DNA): TGTGCCAGCAGTCCCGTCGGCGGAGTAGGAAACATTCAGTACTTC. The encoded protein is CASSPVGGVGNIQYF.

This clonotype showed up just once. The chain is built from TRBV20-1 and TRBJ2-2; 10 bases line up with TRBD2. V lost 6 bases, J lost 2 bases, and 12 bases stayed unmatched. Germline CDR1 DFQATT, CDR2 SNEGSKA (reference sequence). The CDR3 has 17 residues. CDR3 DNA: TGCAGTGCCAGCCCGCTAGCGGGGGTGATAAACACCGGGGAGCTGTTTTTT. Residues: CSASPLAGVINTGELFF.

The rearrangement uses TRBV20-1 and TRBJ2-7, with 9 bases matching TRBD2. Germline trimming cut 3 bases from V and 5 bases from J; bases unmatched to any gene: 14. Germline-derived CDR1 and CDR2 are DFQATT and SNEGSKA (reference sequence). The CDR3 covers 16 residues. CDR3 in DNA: TGCAGTGCTAGTTCCCCCATCGGCCAGCGGGAGGACGAGCAGTACTTC. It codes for CSASSPIGQREDEQYF.

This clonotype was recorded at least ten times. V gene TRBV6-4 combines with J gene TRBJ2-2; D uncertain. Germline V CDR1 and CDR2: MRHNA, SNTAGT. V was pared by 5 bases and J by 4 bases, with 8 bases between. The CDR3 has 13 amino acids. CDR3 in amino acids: CASSLEPTGELFF. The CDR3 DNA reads TGTGCCAGCAGTCTCGAGCCCACCGGGGAGCTGTTTTTT.

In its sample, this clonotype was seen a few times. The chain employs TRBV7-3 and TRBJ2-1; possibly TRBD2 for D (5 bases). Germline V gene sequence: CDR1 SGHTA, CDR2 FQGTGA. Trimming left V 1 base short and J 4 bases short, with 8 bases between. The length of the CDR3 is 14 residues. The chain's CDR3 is CASSLIPGYNEQFF. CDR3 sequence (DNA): TGTGCCAGCAGCTTAATTCCGGGATACAATGAGCAGTTCTTC.

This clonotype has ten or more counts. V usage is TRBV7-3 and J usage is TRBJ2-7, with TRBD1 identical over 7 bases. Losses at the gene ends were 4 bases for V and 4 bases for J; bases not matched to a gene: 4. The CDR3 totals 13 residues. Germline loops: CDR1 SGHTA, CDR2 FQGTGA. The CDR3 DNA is TGTGCCAGCAGCTCTTCGACAGGGTACGAGCAGTACTTC. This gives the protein CASSSSTGYEQYF.

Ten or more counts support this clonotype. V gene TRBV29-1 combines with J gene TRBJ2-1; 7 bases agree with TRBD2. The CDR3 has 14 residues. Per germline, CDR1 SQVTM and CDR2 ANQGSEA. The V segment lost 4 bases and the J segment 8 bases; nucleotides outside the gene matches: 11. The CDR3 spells CSVVGGRSVDEQFF. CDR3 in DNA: TGCAGCGTTGTAGGCGGGAGAAGTGTTGATGAGCAGTTCTTC.

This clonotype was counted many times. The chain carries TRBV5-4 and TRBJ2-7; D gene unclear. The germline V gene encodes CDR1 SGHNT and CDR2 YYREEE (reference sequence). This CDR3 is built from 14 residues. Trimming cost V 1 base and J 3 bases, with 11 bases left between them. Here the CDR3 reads CASSLTHKNYEQYF. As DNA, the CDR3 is TGTGCCAGCAGCTTGACGCATAAGAACTACGAGCAGTACTTC.

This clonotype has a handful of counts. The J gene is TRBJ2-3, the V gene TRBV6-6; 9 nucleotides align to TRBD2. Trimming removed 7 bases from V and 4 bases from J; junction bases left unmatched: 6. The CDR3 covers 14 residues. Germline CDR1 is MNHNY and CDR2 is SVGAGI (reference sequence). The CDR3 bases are TGTGCCAGCACGGGTAGCGGGAGTGCAGATACGCAGTATTTT. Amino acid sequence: CASTGSGSADTQYF.

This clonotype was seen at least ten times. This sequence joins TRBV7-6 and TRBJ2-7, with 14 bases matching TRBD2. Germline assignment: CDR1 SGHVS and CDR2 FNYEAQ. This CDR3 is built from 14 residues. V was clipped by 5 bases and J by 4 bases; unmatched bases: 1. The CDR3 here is CASSRLAGGYEQYF. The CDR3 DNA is TGTGCCAGCAGCCGACTAGCGGGAGGGTACGAGCAGTACTTC. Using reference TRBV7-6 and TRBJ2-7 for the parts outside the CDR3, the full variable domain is GAGVSQSPRYKVTKRGQDVALRCDPISGHVSLYWYRQALGQGPEFLTYFNYEAQQDKSGLPNDRFSAERPEGSISTLTIQRTEQRDSAMYRCASSRLAGGYEQYFGPGTRLTVT.